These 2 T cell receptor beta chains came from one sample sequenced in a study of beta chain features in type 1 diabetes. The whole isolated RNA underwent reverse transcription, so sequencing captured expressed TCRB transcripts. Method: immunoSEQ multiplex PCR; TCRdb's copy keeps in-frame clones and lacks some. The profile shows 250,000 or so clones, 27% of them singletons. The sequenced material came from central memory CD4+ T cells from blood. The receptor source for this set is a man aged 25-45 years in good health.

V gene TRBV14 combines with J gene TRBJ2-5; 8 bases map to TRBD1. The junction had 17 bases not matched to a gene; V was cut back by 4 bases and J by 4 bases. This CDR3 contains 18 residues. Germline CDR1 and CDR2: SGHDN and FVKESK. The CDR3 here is CASSRYGGQGSGGETQYF. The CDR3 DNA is TGTGCCAGCAGCCGATACGGTGGACAGGGAAGCGGAGGAGAGACCCAGTACTTC.

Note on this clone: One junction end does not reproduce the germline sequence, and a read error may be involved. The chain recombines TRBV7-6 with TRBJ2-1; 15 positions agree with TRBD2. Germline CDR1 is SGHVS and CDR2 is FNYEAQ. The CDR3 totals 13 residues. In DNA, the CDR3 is TGTGCCAGCAGCCCCCGGACTAGCGGGGGGGGTGTCTTC. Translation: CASSPRTSGGGVF.